The rows below give T cell receptor beta chains drawn from one sample of a study of T cells in Graves' hyperthyroidism and ophthalmopathy. Via MiXCR, TCRdb re-called the multiplex PCR reads, giving one row per CDR3 protein. The sample has roughly 110,000 distinct CDR3 sequences; about a sixth are singletons. Sequences were obtained from blood. These TCRs come from a woman aged 45 to 65 with Graves' hyperthyroidism. CDR3s include the opening cysteine and the closing phenylalanine or tryptophan. D genes are given only for firm matches. Some rows mark clone size as missing; the rest say once, few, many or name a class of expanded clone.

D | J | size | V | CDR3 | DNA
TRBD2 | TRBJ2-1 | - | TRBV4-2 | CASSQEFGREGSIKQFF | TGTGCCAGCAGCCAAGAGTTTGGGCGGGAGGGGTCCATTAAGCAGTTCTTC
- | TRBJ2-5 | many | TRBV18 | CASSPRAGQETQYF | TGTGCCAGCTCACCACGGGCGGGGCAAGAGACCCAGTACTTC
TRBD2 | TRBJ2-3 | many | TRBV29-1 | CSVELPTDGRGDTQYF | TGCAGCGTCGAGCTCCCAACGGACGGGAGGGGAGATACGCAGTATTTT
- | TRBJ2-2 | - | TRBV9 | CASSVDGTGELFF | TGTGCCAGCAGCGTAGATGGAACCGGGGAGCTGTTTTTT
- | TRBJ2-1 | - | TRBV5-6 | CASTSPVISEQFF | TGTGCCAGTACCAGCCCCGTGATAAGTGAGCAGTTCTTC
TRBD2 | TRBJ2-5 | many | TRBV9 | CASSVAGGFRETQYF | TGTGCCAGCAGCGTAGCGGGAGGTTTCAGAGAGACCCAGTACTTC
- | TRBJ2-1 | many | TRBV3-1 | CASSPGGGSSYNEQFF | TGTGCCAGCAGCCCGGGGGGCGGGAGCTCCTACAATGAGCAGTTCTTC
TRBD2 | TRBJ2-1 | many | TRBV20-1 | CSASASGRPVQFF | TGCAGTGCTAGTGCTAGCGGGAGACCAGTGCAGTTCTTC
- | TRBJ1-4 | few | TRBV7-9 | CASSLAGIWEKLFF | TGTGCCAGCAGCTTAGCAGGGATTTGGGAAAAACTGTTTTTT
TRBD2 | TRBJ2-5 | many | TRBV18 | CASSPPRVGRGQETQYF | TGTGCCAGCTCACCACCGAGGGTCGGGAGGGGTCAAGAGACCCAGTACTTC
TRBD2 | TRBJ2-2 | many | TRBV5-1 | CASSLASGVNTGELFF | TGCGCCAGCAGCTTGGCAAGCGGGGTGAACACCGGGGAGCTGTTTTTT
- | TRBJ1-2 | many | TRBV2 | CASSETVSGVYGYTF | TGTGCCAGCAGTGAAACGGTATCAGGGGTTTATGGCTACACCTTC
TRBD1 | TRBJ2-7 | many | TRBV28 | CASRARGQGRYEQYF | TGTGCCAGCAGGGCCCGGGGACAGGGACGATACGAGCAGTACTTC
TRBD1 | TRBJ2-7 | few | TRBV18 | CASSFSLPGQGFHEQYF | TGTGCCAGCTCCTTCAGCCTACCGGGACAGGGGTTCCACGAGCAGTACTTC
- | TRBJ1-1 | many | TRBV5-1 | CASSLAVDSTEAFF | TGCGCCAGCAGCTTGGCAGTAGATAGCACTGAAGCTTTCTTT
- | TRBJ2-7 | - | TRBV27 | CASSLGKGIAYEQYF | TGTGCCAGCAGTTTGGGGAAGGGAATCGCCTACGAGCAGTACTTC
TRBD2 | TRBJ2-1 | - | TRBV28 | CASSYLGAGGENEQFF | TGTGCCAGCAGTTACCTCGGGGCGGGAGGTGAGAATGAGCAGTTCTTC
- | TRBJ2-3 | many | TRBV7-9 | CASSLLLRGPDTQYF | TGTGCCAGCAGCTTACTGCTCAGGGGACCAGATACGCAGTATTTT
- | TRBJ2-7 | - | TRBV27 | CASSLSSTYEQYF | TGTGCCAGCAGTTTATCGTCAACCTACGAGCAGTACTTC
- | TRBJ2-7 | - | TRBV3-1 | CASSHRGSPTGEQYF | TGTGCCAGCAGCCACCGGGGGAGCCCAACCGGCGAGCAGTACTTC
TRBD2 | TRBJ2-5 | - | TRBV7-9 | CASSSKAGWETQYF | TGTGCCAGCAGCTCGAAAGCGGGGTGGGAGACCCAGTACTTC
TRBD1 | TRBJ1-1 | many | TRBV28 | CASSVQGGNTEAFF | TGTGCCAGCAGTGTCCAGGGGGGTAACACTGAAGCTTTCTTT
TRBD1 | TRBJ1-1 | few | TRBV20-1 | CSASLDRSATEAFF | TGCAGTGCTAGTCTGGACAGGTCGGCCACTGAAGCTTTCTTT
- | TRBJ2-3 | many | TRBV15 | CATSRESADTQYF | TGTGCCACCAGCAGAGAATCGGCAGATACGCAGTATTTT
- | TRBJ2-1 | many | TRBV20-1 | CSPLINEQFF | TGCAGTCCCCTTATTAATGAGCAGTTCTTC
- | TRBJ1-2 | many | TRBV28 | CASEDGYTF | TGTGCCTCGGAGGATGGCTACACCTTC
TRBD2 | TRBJ2-1 | - | TRBV20-1 | CSAWLAVTYNEQFF | TGCAGTGCTTGGCTAGCGGTCACCTACAATGAGCAGTTCTTC
- | TRBJ1-6 | many | TRBV12-3/TRBV12-4 | CASRGDSQWNSPLHF | TGTGCCAGCAGAGGGGACTCTCAATGGAATTCACCCCTCCACTTT
- | TRBJ1-1 | many | TRBV7-9 | CASSEQERVTEAFF | TGTGCCAGCAGCGAACAGGAGAGGGTGACTGAAGCTTTCTTT
TRBD2 | TRBJ2-7 | few | TRBV4-2 | CASSQEGLAGESYEQYF | TGTGCCAGCAGCCAAGAAGGACTAGCGGGAGAAAGCTACGAGCAGTACTTC
- | TRBJ1-5 | many | TRBV28 | CASSRRGTANQPQHF | TGTGCCAGCAGTCGAAGGGGGACGGCCAATCAGCCCCAGCATTTT
- | TRBJ2-7 | - | TRBV14 | CASNQAPLQEQYF | TGTGCCAGCAACCAGGCGCCACTTCAGGAGCAGTACTTC
- | TRBJ2-3 | - | TRBV6-1 | CASSLRLTDTQYF | TGTGCCAGCAGCCTTCGACTCACAGATACGCAGTATTTT
TRBD2 | TRBJ2-7 | many | TRBV7-9 | CASSRGDLGGVEEQYF | TGTGCCAGCAGCCGGGGGGATTTGGGGGGAGTAGAGGAGCAGTACTTC
TRBD2 | TRBJ2-1 | many | TRBV20-1 | CSAREGTSGPRAFF | TGCAGTGCTAGAGAGGGGACTAGCGGCCCCAGAGCGTTCTTC
TRBD2 | TRBJ2-5 | many | TRBV7-2 | CASSRRGGGEQTQYF | TGTGCCAGCAGCCGTCGGGGGGGTGGAGAACAGACCCAGTACTTC
- | TRBJ2-5 | many | TRBV29-1 | CSVEWFSQGQEETQYF | TGCAGCGTTGAATGGTTTAGTCAGGGGCAGGAAGAGACCCAGTACTTC
- | TRBJ2-3 | many | TRBV5-6 | CASSPSSFTDTQYF | TGTGCCAGCAGCCCTTCCTCGTTCACAGATACGCAGTATTTT
- | TRBJ1-1 | many | TRBV7-3 | CASSWGPNTEAFF | TGTGCCAGCAGCTGGGGCCCGAACACTGAAGCTTTCTTT
- | TRBJ2-4 | - | TRBV6-4 | CASSDCRALIAKNIQYF | TGTGCCAGCAGTGATTGTAGGGCATTAATAGCCAAAAACATTCAGTACTTC